The T cell receptor (beta chain) under discussion was sequenced for a study of tumor-infiltrating lymphocytes in primary liver carcinoma. Co-extraction yielded RNA and DNA from 20-30 mg of unsorted bulk tissue. CDR1 and CDR2 (germline): LGHNA, YSLEER. The CDR3 contains 14 residues. Of note for this clonotype: One end of the junction varies from germline; a read error may be responsible.

The authors made TCR beta cDNA from approximately 500 ng total RNA with a constant-region primer. Three nested multiplex PCR rounds of slightly modified ARM-PCR generated TCR beta libraries. Researchers ran the first two PCR rounds for 9 to 10 cycles each with TRBV1-TRBV30 forward primers and a C-beta reverse primer. Each CDR3 protein gets one entry after TCRdb re-called the multiplex PCR reads with MiXCR. The sample consists of approximately 190,000 distinct CDR3 sequences, around four fifths of them appearing once. The receptor's source is a man in his forties with primary liver carcinoma and hepatitis B virus infection. Sequenced sample: tumor tissue from primary liver carcinoma. The rearrangement uses TRBV4-3 and TRBJ2-1; TRBD1 aligns across 10 bases. The CDR3: CASNLDRGGNEQSF. For the CDR3, the DNA is TGCGCCAGCAACCTGGACAGGGGGGGGAATGAGCAGTCCTTC.